This T cell receptor (beta chain) was sequenced for a study of T-cell reconstitution after alpha-beta-depleted transplantation in children. Findings and caveats of the study: Newly generated T cells supplied most T-cell counts and diversity one year post-transplant. Expanded graft clones numbering several hundred reportedly gave rise to alpha-beta T cells about two months after transplant.

It was with unique molecular identifiers that the TCRbeta library was prepared. TCRdb reprocessed the PCR reads with MiXCR, giving one entry per CDR3 protein. There are around 490,000 distinct CDR3 sequences in the sample; roughly 10% occur only once, and around 15% lies in the top ten. Only a few counts were recorded for this clonotype. What it recognizes is unknown. The receptor comes from a female patient aged 2-15 years who had a stem cell transplant for aplastic anemia, so the T cells may come from the graft donor. The sample here was PBMCs, mostly from graft donor cells, taken 180 days after TCRalphabeta/CD19-depleted stem cell transplant.

The CDR3 loop reads CAISQSGVVADYNEQFF. The CDR3 region has the DNA TGTGCCATCAGTCAATCCGGTGTGGTAGCGGACTACAATGAGCAGTTCTTC. The chain combines TRBV10-3 with TRBJ2-1; the D gene is possibly TRBD2 (6 bases). Trimming stripped 5 bases from V and 3 bases from J, with 20 bases between. This CDR3 region has 17 residues. CDR1 is ENHRY and CDR2 is SYGVKD in the germline V gene.